This T cell receptor (beta chain) was documented in a study of OX40 agonist ivuxolimab in advanced cancers. Study-wide background: The patients' treatment was ivuxolimab, an agonistic anti-OX40 (CD134) antibody. Head and neck, renal cell, melanoma or hepatocellular carcinoma were the cancers that dose-escalation patients had.

Clones were read by immunoSEQ multiplex PCR, and TCRdb kept only the in-frame ones, dropping some. Of tens of thousands of clones in the sample, around 84% were seen once. The study, taken as a whole, reports: In CD8+ T cells, expanded clones were on average more numerous than in CD4+.

With regard to this clone: The target antigen is unknown.

This CDR3 spans 15 amino acids. Trimming removed 0 bases from V and 0 bases from J, with 7 bases in between. Per the germline V gene, CDR1 is SGHTS and CDR2 is YDEGEE. The chain joins TRBV5-8 to TRBJ1-3; D remains ambiguous. This TCR derives from an adult with an advanced solid tumor such as melanoma, head and neck, liver or kidney cancer. The source material was CD4+ or CD8+ T cells sorted from blood, sampled in a trial of the OX40 agonist ivuxolimab. The CDR3 here is CASSLVGDSGNTIYF. The CDR3 DNA is TGTGCCAGCAGCTTGGTTGGAGACTCTGGAAACACCATATATTTT.